This T cell receptor (beta chain) was captured in a study of vaccination and CD4 T cells after COVID-19. Across the study: The stimulus for the cells was overlapping spike peptides derived from SARS-CoV-2, HCoV-NL63, HCoV-OC43 and HCoV-229E. Study conclusions and caveats: Within convalescent individuals, 304 out of 307 vaccine-specific clones proved to be spike mono-reactive.

Regarding this clonotype: Its antigen is currently unknown.

The Oncomine TCR Beta short-read assay was what sequenced the DNA obtained from cultured CD4+ T cells. TCRdb reprocessed the PCR reads via MiXCR and lists one record per CDR3 protein. The data contain more than 7,000 distinct CDR3 sequences, about 54% of them singletons. This sample's treatment: approximately 10-day PBMC culture with coronavirus spike peptide pools or control peptides (ViraFEST assay). ViraFEST relied on peptide pools to expand antigen-specific T cells; the TCRs were sequenced afterward. Wells that each held a few million PBMCs were cultured with around 9.4 IU/ml IL-2 and 10 ug/ml peptide pools. The CDR3 runs to 14 residues. With 7 bases clipped from V and 12 bases from J, the junction kept 11 bases outside the gene matches. The germline gives CDR1 SEHNR, CDR2 FQNEAQ (reference sequence).

The chain carries TRBV7-9 and TRBJ2-1, with TRBD2 identical over 11 bases. The receptor was isolated from a human donor who had recovered from COVID-19. Sequenced sample: CD4+ T cells from blood, cultured in vitro. Written as DNA, the CDR3 is TGTGCCAGCAAGGGGAGTAGCGGGGGGGCCTGGCAGTTCTTC. The encoded protein is CASKGSSGGAWQFF.